These 31 T cell receptor beta chains came from one sample sequenced in a study of T cells in Graves' hyperthyroidism and ophthalmopathy (dated by TCRdb to 2018 to 2020). Library method: multiplex PCR. Sequencing instrument: Illumina HiSeq 2000. Amplification of TCR beta CDR3 regions was carried out from RNA transcripts. For the first round of RT-PCR on the TCR CDR3, the HTBI primer set was used together with the Qiagen OneStep RT-PCR kit. Using fastp at Q25 and MiXCR, TCRdb reprocessed the public reads and kept productive beta chains. Each CDR3 protein appears once, grouped with its most common genes and DNA. The sample table shows around 260,000 distinct CDR3 sequences, and 20% to 25% are seen once. The ten largest clones add up to about a quarter of the sample. Sequencing was performed on blood. All receptors derive from a man aged 40-49 years with Graves' hyperthyroidism that later progressed to Graves' ophthalmopathy.

In its sample, this clonotype was seen many times. This may come from a read error, since a much larger clone is one base off. The chain has TRBV12-3 or TRBV12-4 and TRBJ2-2; TRBD2 matches at 13 bases. This CDR3 is built from 18 residues. The junction had 7 bases not matched to a gene; V was cut back by 4 bases and J by 2 bases. CDR3 in DNA: TGTGCCAGCAGTTCTCGGACTAGCGGGAGAGTAAACACCGGGGAGCTGTTTTTT. Protein: CASSSRTSGRVNTGELFF.

This clonotype was observed a handful of times. This CDR3 reads CASSYSPHRIETQYF. The DNA of the CDR3 is TGCGCCAGCAGCTACAGCCCACATAGAATAGAGACCCAGTACTTC. This chain joins TRBV5-1 and TRBJ2-5; D is undetermined. The CDR3 contains 15 residues. Trimming pared 3 bases from V and 4 bases from J, leaving 16 bases between. In germline, CDR1 is SGHRS, CDR2 YFSETQ.

This clonotype occurred a few times. This chain uses TRBV12-3 or TRBV12-4 with TRBJ2-7, with TRBD2 matching 8 bases. Trimming took 2 bases from V and 3 from J; bases not matched to a gene: 9. The CDR3 consists of 16 residues. The CDR3 region has the DNA TGTGCCAGCAGTTTATGGCGGGAGGAGGGGTACTACGAGCAGTACTTC. Its protein is CASSLWREEGYYEQYF.

This clonotype was detected many times. This CDR3 is CSARLAGGGADTQYF. The CDR3 bases are TGCAGTGCTAGACTAGCGGGAGGTGGCGCAGATACGCAGTATTTT. The chain recombines TRBV20-1 with TRBJ2-3, with 11 bases matching TRBD2. V was pared by 2 bases and J by 4 bases, with 5 bases of the junction left unmatched. This CDR3 is 15 amino acids long. The germline V gene has CDR1 DFQATT and CDR2 SNEGSKA (reference sequence).

This clonotype was found many times. V and J are TRBV28 and TRBJ2-7, with D possibly being TRBD2 (5 bases). There are 15 residues in the CDR3. V was clipped by 7 bases and J by 6 bases, with 22 bases between them. The V gene's germline CDR1 is MDHEN and CDR2 SYDVKM. CDR3 amino acids: CASTQRGWEEGEQYF. As DNA, the CDR3 is TGTGCCAGCACCCAAAGAGGGTGGGAAGAGGGCGAGCAGTACTTC.

V and J are TRBV11-2 and TRBJ2-5, with 7 positions matching TRBD2. The CDR3 sequence is 15 residues long. V lost 4 bases, J lost 9 bases, and 14 bases stayed unmatched. Germline V gene data show CDR1 as SGHAT and CDR2 as FQNNGV. The CDR3 coding sequence is TGTGCCAGCAGCTCCGAGCGGGATAGGGGTCGGGCCCAGTACTTC. Protein: CASSSERDRGRAQYF.

V is TRBV10-2 and J is TRBJ1-2, with 10 bases lining up with TRBD1. CDR3 length: 14 residues. Trimming took 6 bases from V and 6 from J; bases not matched to a gene: 7. Looked up from germline, CDR1 is WSHSY and CDR2 is SAAADI. CDR3 protein: CASSGAGTGDGYTF. CDR3 DNA: TGCGCCAGCAGCGGGGCCGGGACAGGGGATGGCTACACCTTC.

The chain recombines TRBV20-1 with TRBJ2-5; D gene ambiguous. In germline, CDR1 is DFQATT, CDR2 SNEGSKA (reference sequence). The V end lost 1 base, the J end lost 7 bases, and 19 bases lay between the germline ends. The CDR3 extends over 15 amino acids. CDR3 amino acids: CSARVASDLMGTQYF. Written as DNA, the CDR3 is TGCAGTGCTAGAGTGGCCAGTGACCTCATGGGGACCCAGTACTTC.

The gene calls are TRBV11-2 and TRBJ2-2; 14 bases agree with TRBD2. V lost 4 bases, J lost 7 bases, and 5 bases stayed unmatched. The CDR3 runs 16 residues. CDR1 SGHAT and CDR2 FQNNGV come from the germline V gene. The CDR3 region has the DNA TGTGCCAGCAGCTGGGGACTAGCGGGAGTAATCGGGGAGCTGTTTTTT. This codes for CASSWGLAGVIGELFF.

In this sample, this clonotype turned up many times. The chain recombines TRBV7-9 with TRBJ1-1, with 7 bases aligning to TRBD1. CDR3 length: 15 residues. Per germline, CDR1 SEHNR and CDR2 FQNEAQ (reference sequence). V was clipped by 5 bases and J by 2 bases; unmatched bases: 8. CDR3 DNA: TGTGCCAGCAGCCCGACGGACAGGACCAACACTGAAGCTTTCTTT. Encoded protein: CASSPTDRTNTEAFF.

This clonotype was found many times. V is TRBV7-2 and J is TRBJ1-5, with TRBD1 matching over 8 bases. J was trimmed by 6 bases and V by 1 base; bases with no gene match: 8. The CDR3 is 16 residues long. Germline V gene sequence: CDR1 SGHTA, CDR2 FQGNSA. The CDR3 sequence: CASSLGLDRVGQPQHF. DNA of the CDR3: TGTGCCAGCAGCTTAGGGCTGGACAGGGTGGGTCAGCCCCAGCATTTT.

The chain is built from TRBV6-2 or TRBV6-3 and TRBJ2-7; D gene ambiguous. V was clipped by 0 bases and J by 1 base, with 10 bases between them. The CDR3 runs 15 residues. Germline values: CDR1 MNHEY, CDR2 SVGEGT. The CDR3 region has the DNA TGTGCCAGCAGTTACTCTCGGTCGGCTTCCTACGAGCAGTACTTC. The encoded protein is CASSYSRSASYEQYF.

This clonotype has at least ten counts. The chain carries TRBV6-6 and TRBJ1-1; D is perhaps TRBD1 (6 bases). The germline V gene encodes CDR1 MNHNY and CDR2 SVGAGI (reference sequence). This CDR3 comprises 13 residues. Trimming left V 7 bases short and J 7 bases short, with 16 bases between. CDR3 sequence reads: CASKIGRGGEAFF. The CDR3 DNA reads as TGTGCCAGCAAAATCGGCAGGGGAGGTGAAGCTTTCTTT.

Ten or more counts support this clonotype. The conserved phenylalanine or tryptophan normally closing the CDR3 is absent here, so this likely arose from a read error. This chain joins TRBV28 and TRBJ1-5; 8 nucleotides align to TRBD1. Germline CDR1 is MDHEN and CDR2 is SYDVKM. The CDR3 contains 16 residues. The trim removed 2 bases at V and 2 bases at J, leaving 5 bases unmatched. For the CDR3, the DNA is TGTGCCAGCAGTTTAGTAGGACAGGGTGGCAATCAGCCCCAGCATCTT. Translation: CASSLVGQGGNQPQHL.

This clonotype was seen ten or more times. The genes are TRBV29-1 and TRBJ2-5, with TRBD1 as a possible D gene (5 bases). CDR3 size: 15 residues. The germline CDR1 and CDR2 sequences are SQVTM and ANQGSEA. Trimming removed 4 bases at V and 1 base at J, with 16 bases between. CDR3 protein: CSVVLMQGSQETQYF. Written as DNA, the CDR3 is TGCAGCGTTGTTTTGATGCAGGGTAGCCAAGAGACCCAGTACTTC. Combining the CDR3 with reference TRBV29-1 and TRBJ2-5 gives the whole variable domain SAVISQKPSRDICQRGTSLTIQCQVDSQVTMMFWYRQQPGQSLTLIATANQGSEATYESGFVIDKFPISRPNLTFSTLTVSNMSPEDSSIYLCSVVLMQGSQETQYFGPGTRLLVL.

The table lists this clonotype with many counts. The rearrangement links TRBV10-3 to TRBJ1-2; 7 bases align to TRBD1. Germline CDR1 and CDR2: ENHRY and SYGVKD. The J segment lost 6 bases and the V segment lost 3 bases, leaving 4 bases of the junction unmatched. There are 13 residues in the CDR3. The CDR3 sequence is CAISEDRVNGYTF. The CDR3 coding sequence is TGTGCCATCAGTGAAGACAGGGTGAATGGCTACACCTTC.

Ten or more counts support this clonotype. Being one base from a much bigger clone, this may be a read error. The J gene is TRBJ2-7, the V gene TRBV27, with TRBD1 matching 10 bases. V was pared by 4 bases and J by 3 bases, with 3 bases of the junction left unmatched. The germline V gene encodes CDR1 MNHEY and CDR2 SMNVEV (reference sequence). The CDR3 runs to 14 residues. The CDR3: CASSSRTGGYEQYF. DNA of the CDR3: TGTGCCAGCAGTTCCCGGACAGGGGGCTACGAGCAGTACTTC.

This clonotype appeared many times. The chain joins TRBV7-8 to TRBJ2-5; D gene ambiguous. There are 12 residues in the CDR3. The V and J ends lost 0 bases and 7 bases respectively, with 6 bases between them. The germline CDR1 and CDR2 sequences are SGHVS and FQNEAQ. The CDR3 sequence is CASSLATGTQYF. The CDR3 DNA reads as TGTGCCAGCAGCTTAGCCACCGGGACCCAGTACTTC.

The rearrangement links TRBV29-1 to TRBJ2-4; maybe TRBD2 (5 bases). V lost 0 bases and J lost 0, with 15 bases in between. The CDR3 covers 17 residues. Germline assignment: CDR1 SQVTM and CDR2 ANQGSEA. The CDR3 region has the DNA TGCAGCGTTGAAGATCCTGGGCCCGGGGTAGCCAAAAACATTCAGTACTTC. It encodes CSVEDPGPGVAKNIQYF.

In DNA form, the CDR3 reads TGTGCCAGCAGTTACATGGGGCACCCTTTGGTGGAGACCCAGTACTTC. Its translation: CASSYMGHPLVETQYF. The V and J genes are TRBV6-2 or TRBV6-3 and TRBJ2-5; possible D gene TRBD1, 5 bases. Germline V lookup: CDR1 MNHEY, CDR2 SVGEGT. Trimming removed 2 bases from V and 5 bases from J, with 18 bases in between. CDR3 length: 16 amino acids.

This clonotype was detected ten times or more. The V and J genes are TRBV5-1 and TRBJ2-6; no reliable D call. The germline gives CDR1 SGHRS, CDR2 YFSETQ. V was clipped by 6 bases and J by 0 bases, with 1 base between them. This CDR3 region has 12 residues. This CDR3 reads CASISGANVLTF. The DNA for the CDR3 is TGCGCCAGCATCTCTGGGGCCAACGTCCTGACTTTC.

This clonotype was seen ten or more times. One junction end does not reproduce the germline sequence, and a read error may be involved. The CDR3 DNA follows: TGCGCCAGCAGCCAAGACCCTTATCCCGGCAGATTTAACACTGAAACTTTCTTT. Its protein product is CASSQDPYPGRFNTETFF. The chain recombines TRBV4-1 with TRBJ1-1; D is ambiguous. CDR1 is MGHRA, CDR2 YSYEKL, per germline. This CDR3 is 18 amino acids long.

V usage is TRBV27 and J usage is TRBJ2-4; maybe TRBD1 (8 bases). V gave up 4 bases and J gave up 1 base, with 20 bases separating them. There are 18 residues in the CDR3. Germline CDR1 MNHEY, CDR2 SMNVEV (reference sequence). The CDR3 DNA is TGTGCCAGCAGTTCCCAACGACAGGGGAGGGGTGCCAAAAACATTCAGTACTTC. Its translation: CASSSQRQGRGAKNIQYF.

This clonotype was seen ten or more times. This sequence joins TRBV30 and TRBJ1-1; 7 nucleotides match TRBD1. CDR3 length: 12 amino acids. Trimming removed 4 bases from V and 7 bases from J; junction bases left unmatched: 6. The germline gives CDR1 GTSNPN, CDR2 SVGIG (reference sequence). CDR3 protein: CAWTLGQVEAFF. CDR3 in DNA: TGTGCCTGGACCCTCGGACAGGTTGAAGCTTTCTTT.

In this sample, this clonotype turned up a few times. CDR3 in DNA: TGTGCCAGCAGCGCGTTCGGCCAGAGGACGACGGAGGCCCAGTACTTC. Translating gives CASSAFGQRTTEAQYF. This chain uses TRBV11-2 with TRBJ2-5, with a tentative D call TRBD2 (5 bases). Germline CDR1 is SGHAT and CDR2 is FQNNGV. V was cut by 5 bases and J by 9 bases, with 25 bases left in between. CDR3 length equals 16 residues. The variable domain in full, with the rest retrieved from reference TRBV11-2 and TRBJ2-5, is EAGVAQSPRYKIIEKRQSVAFWCNPISGHATLYWYQQILGQGPKLLIQFQNNGVVDDSQLPKDRFSAERLKGVDSTLKIQPAKLEDSAVYLCASSAFGQRTTEAQYFGPGTRLLVL.

There are many counts of this clonotype. V and J are TRBV2 and TRBJ2-6; D not resolved. Trimming removed 7 bases from V and 0 bases from J, with 7 bases in between. The CDR3 has 14 amino acids. Germline V gives CDR1 SNHLY, CDR2 FYNNEI. CDR3 DNA: TGTGCCAGCAATAAGTTCTCTGGGGCCAACGTCCTGACTTTC. Residues: CASNKFSGANVLTF.

V is TRBV6-2 or TRBV6-3 and J is TRBJ1-5; D remains ambiguous. V lost 6 bases to trimming and J lost 5 bases, with 11 bases between them. The CDR3 contains 13 residues. Germline lookup yields CDR1 MNHEY and CDR2 SVGEGT. The CDR3 DNA sequence: TGTGCCAGCAGAGGGTGGGCCGATCAGCCCCAGCATTTT. It encodes CASRGWADQPQHF.

This clonotype was picked up one time. The chain links TRBV7-2 to TRBJ1-1, with D perhaps matching TRBD1 (5 bases). Trimming left V 2 bases short and J 8 bases short, with 18 bases between. CDR1 and CDR2 (germline): SGHTA, FQGNSA. The CDR3 is made up of 15 amino acids. CDR3 DNA: TGTGCCAGCAGCTTATCAGGGCTCGCGGGCCGAGAAGCTTTCTTT. This encodes CASSLSGLAGREAFF.

Ten or more counts support this clonotype. This sequence joins TRBV12-3 or TRBV12-4 and TRBJ1-2; D unresolved. The CDR3 is 12 amino acids. V was shortened by 6 bases and J by 7 bases, with 12 bases between the two germline ends. The CDR3 region has the DNA TGTGCCAGCAGAGCCTCTGGGGTTGGCTACACCTTC. It yields the protein CASRASGVGYTF.

This clonotype was found many times. The V call is TRBV29-1, the J call TRBJ1-5; D uncertain. CDR1 is SQVTM, CDR2 ANQGSEA, per germline. There are 15 residues in the CDR3. V was pared by 6 bases and J by 0 bases, with 15 bases between. In nucleotides, the CDR3 is TGCAGCGTCGCCGAAGGAGGGTTTAGCAATCAGCCCCAGCATTTT. It specifies CSVAEGGFSNQPQHF.

This clonotype was observed at least ten times. The chain carries TRBV12-3 or TRBV12-4 and TRBJ2-5; D is tentatively TRBD1 or TRBD2 (6 bases each). The CDR3 spans 14 residues. Trimming took 6 bases from V and 5 from J, leaving 16 bases between them. The DNA of the CDR3 is TGTGCCAGCAGAGACACTAAGGGGGGTGAGACCCAGTACTTC. This codes for CASRDTKGGETQYF.